The TCR beta chain under discussion was sequenced for a study of T-cell reconstitution after alpha-beta-depleted transplantation in children. Unique molecular identifiers featured in how the TCRbeta library was prepared. TCRdb recomputed calls from the PCR reads with MiXCR, one row per CDR3 protein. Seen here are hundreds of thousands of distinct CDR3 sequences, under 12% observed once, and the top ten hold about 4.2%. CDR1 and CDR2 from the germline V gene are DFQATT and SNEGSKA (reference sequence). J gave up 3 bases and V 3 bases, and 16 bases lay outside the gene matches. The length of the CDR3 is 17 residues.

The rearrangement uses TRBV20-1 and TRBJ2-5; 7 positions match TRBD1. This TCR was sampled from a human donor who donated a stem cell graft to a child with acute myeloid leukemia. The sample here was PBMCs from the stem cell graft donor, taken from the stem cell graft. This CDR3 reads CSASSSTLTGQEETQYF. The CDR3 DNA reads TGCAGTGCTAGCTCTAGTACCCTGACAGGGCAGGAAGAGACCCAGTACTTC.